This T cell receptor (beta chain) appears in the sequencing data of a study of CD8+ T cells in alopecia areata. Germline-derived CDR1 and CDR2 are SNHLY and FYNNEI. V lost 4 bases to trimming and J lost 1 base, with 10 bases between them. The CDR3 is 14 amino acids. Extracted from the samples, RNA was reverse transcribed into cDNA to serve as the sequencing template. The assay was immunoSEQ multiplex PCR, and TCRdb's table has in-frame clones only and misses some. Of roughly 120,000 clones listed, roughly 66% are singletons. Using a FACSAria, the CD4+ and CD8+ T cells were sorted from the PBMCs. Whole-study results and caveats: Mice showed clearer TCR sharing than patients did, a gap that was possibly HLA-related. Higher clonality and more expanded CD8+ clones appeared in lesional than normal scalp.

On this clone itself: Antigen specificity is unknown.

Sequenced: CD4+ T cells sorted from blood. This chain uses TRBV2 with TRBJ2-5; no firm D call. The TCR sequence derives from a human donor in good health. CDR3 region: CASSGDNRQETQYF. CDR3 coding DNA: TGTGCCAGCAGTGGTGACAACCGCCAAGAGACCCAGTACTTC. Using reference TRBV2 and TRBJ2-5 for the parts outside the CDR3, the full variable domain is EPEVTQTPSHQVTQMGQEVILRCVPISNHLYFYWYRQILGQKVEFLVSFYNNEISEKSEIFDDQFSVERPDGSNFTLKIRSTKLEDSAMYFCASSGDNRQETQYFGPGTRLLVL.